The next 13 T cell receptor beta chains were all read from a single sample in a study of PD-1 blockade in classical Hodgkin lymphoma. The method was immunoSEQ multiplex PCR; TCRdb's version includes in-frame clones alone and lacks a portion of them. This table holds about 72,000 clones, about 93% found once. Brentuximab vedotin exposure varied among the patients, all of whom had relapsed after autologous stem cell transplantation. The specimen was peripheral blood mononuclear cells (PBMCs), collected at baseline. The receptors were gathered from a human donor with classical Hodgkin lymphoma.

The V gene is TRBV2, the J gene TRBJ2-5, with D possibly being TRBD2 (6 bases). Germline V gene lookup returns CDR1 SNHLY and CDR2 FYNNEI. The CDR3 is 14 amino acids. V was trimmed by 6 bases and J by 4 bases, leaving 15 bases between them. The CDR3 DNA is TGTGCCAGCAGCCGCGGACTAATCAGAGAGACCCAGTACTTC. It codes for CASSRGLIRETQYF.

The CDR3 is CAGGRSSYEQYF. The CDR3 DNA reads as TGTGCCGGGGGCAGGAGCTCCTACGAGCAGTACTTC. The V and J genes are TRBV7-9 and TRBJ2-7; D possibly corresponds to TRBD1 (6 bases). CDR1 is SEHNR, CDR2 FQNEAQ, per germline (reference sequence). V was cut by 11 bases and J by 0 bases, with 11 bases left in between. The CDR3 totals 12 residues.

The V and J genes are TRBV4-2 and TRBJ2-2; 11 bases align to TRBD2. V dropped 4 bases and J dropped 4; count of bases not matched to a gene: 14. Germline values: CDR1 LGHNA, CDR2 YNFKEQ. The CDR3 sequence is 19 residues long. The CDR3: CASSPQTSGIMFVTGELFF. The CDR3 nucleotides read TGTGCCAGCAGCCCACAGACTAGCGGGATAATGTTTGTCACCGGGGAGCTGTTTTTT.

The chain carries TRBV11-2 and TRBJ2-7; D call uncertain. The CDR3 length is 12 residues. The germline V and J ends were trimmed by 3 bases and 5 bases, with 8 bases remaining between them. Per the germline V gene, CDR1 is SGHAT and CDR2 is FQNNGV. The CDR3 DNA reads TGTGCCAGCAGCTTGACTGTGCACGAGCAGTACTTC. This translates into CASSLTVHEQYF.

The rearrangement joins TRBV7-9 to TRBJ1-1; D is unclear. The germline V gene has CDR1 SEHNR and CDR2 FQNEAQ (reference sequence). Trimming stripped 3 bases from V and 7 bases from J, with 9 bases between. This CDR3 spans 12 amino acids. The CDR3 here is CASSFQTSEAFF. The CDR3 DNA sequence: TGTGCCAGCAGCTTTCAGACTAGTGAAGCTTTCTTT. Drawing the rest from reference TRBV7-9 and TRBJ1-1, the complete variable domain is DTGVSQNPRHKITKRGQNVTFRCDPISEHNRLYWYRQTLGQGPEFLTYFQNEAQLEKSRLLSDRFSAERPKGSFSTLEIQRTEQGDSAMYLCASSFQTSEAFFGQGTRLTVV.

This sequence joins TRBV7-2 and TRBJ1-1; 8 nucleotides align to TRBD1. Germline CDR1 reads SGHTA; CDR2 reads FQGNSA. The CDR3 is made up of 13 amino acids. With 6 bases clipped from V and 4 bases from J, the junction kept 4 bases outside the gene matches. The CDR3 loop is CASSITGGTEAFF. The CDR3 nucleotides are TGTGCCAGCAGTATTACAGGGGGCACTGAAGCTTTCTTT. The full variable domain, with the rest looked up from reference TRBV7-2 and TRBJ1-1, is GAGVSQSPSNKVTEKGKDVELRCDPISGHTALYWYRQSLGQGLEFLIYFQGNSAPDKSGLPSDRFSAERTGGSVSTLTIQRTQQEDSAVYLCASSITGGTEAFFGQGTRLTVV.

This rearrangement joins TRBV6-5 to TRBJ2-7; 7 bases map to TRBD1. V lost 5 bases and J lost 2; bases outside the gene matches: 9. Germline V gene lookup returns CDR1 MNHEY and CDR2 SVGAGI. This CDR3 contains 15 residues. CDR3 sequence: CASSPPGTATYEQYF. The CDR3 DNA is TGTGCCAGCAGTCCCCCGGGGACAGCAACCTACGAGCAGTACTTC.

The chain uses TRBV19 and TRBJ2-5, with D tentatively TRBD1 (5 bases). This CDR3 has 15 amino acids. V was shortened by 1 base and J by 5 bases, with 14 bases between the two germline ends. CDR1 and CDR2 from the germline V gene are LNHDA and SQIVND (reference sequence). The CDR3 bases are TGTGCCAGTAGTATAGCCCCAGGGTTATGGGAGACCCAGTACTTC. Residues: CASSIAPGLWETQYF. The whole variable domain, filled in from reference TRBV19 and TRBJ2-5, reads DGGITQSPKYLFRKEGQNVTLSCEQNLNHDAMYWYRQDPGQGLRLIYYSQIVNDFQKGDIAEGYSVSREKKESFPLTVTSAQKNPTAFYLCASSIAPGLWETQYFGPGTRLLVL.

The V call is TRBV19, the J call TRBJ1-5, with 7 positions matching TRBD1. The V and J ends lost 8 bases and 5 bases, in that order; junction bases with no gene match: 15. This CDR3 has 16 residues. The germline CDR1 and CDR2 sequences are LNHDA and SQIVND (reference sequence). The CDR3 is CASLKTGLHPDQPQHF. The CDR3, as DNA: TGTGCCAGTCTGAAGACAGGGCTCCATCCAGATCAGCCCCAGCATTTT. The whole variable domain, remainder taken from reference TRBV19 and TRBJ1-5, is DGGITQSPKYLFRKEGQNVTLSCEQNLNHDAMYWYRQDPGQGLRLIYYSQIVNDFQKGDIAEGYSVSREKKESFPLTVTSAQKNPTAFYLCASLKTGLHPDQPQHFGDGTRLSIL.

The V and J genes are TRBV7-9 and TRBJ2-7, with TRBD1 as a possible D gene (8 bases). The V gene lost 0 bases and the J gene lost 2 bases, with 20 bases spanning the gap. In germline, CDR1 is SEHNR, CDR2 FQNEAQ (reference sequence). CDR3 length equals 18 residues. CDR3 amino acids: CASSLAADWTGRAYEQYF. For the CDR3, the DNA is TGTGCCAGCAGCTTAGCGGCGGATTGGACAGGGAGGGCCTACGAGCAGTACTTC.

The CDR3 reads CATSSGGHIQYF. For the CDR3, the DNA is TGTGCCACCTCCTCGGGGGGACACATTCAGTACTTC. The chain carries TRBV5-8 and TRBJ2-4; TRBD2 agrees at 7 bases. CDR1 is SGHTS, CDR2 YDEGEE, per germline. The length of the CDR3 is 12 residues. Trimming took 9 bases from V and 8 from J; bases not matched to a gene: 8.

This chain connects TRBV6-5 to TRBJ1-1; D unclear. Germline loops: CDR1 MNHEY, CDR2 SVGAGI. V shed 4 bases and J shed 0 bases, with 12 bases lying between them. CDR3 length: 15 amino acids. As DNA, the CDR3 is TGTGCCAGCAGTTGGACCGGACGGCTGAACACTGAAGCTTTCTTT. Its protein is CASSWTGRLNTEAFF.

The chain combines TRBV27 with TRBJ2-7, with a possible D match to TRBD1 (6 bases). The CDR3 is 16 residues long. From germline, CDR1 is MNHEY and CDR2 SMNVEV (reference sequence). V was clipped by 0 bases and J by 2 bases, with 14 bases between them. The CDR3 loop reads CASSLSSRDTTYEQYF. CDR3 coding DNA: TGTGCCAGCAGTTTATCGTCTCGGGACACCACCTACGAGCAGTACTTC.